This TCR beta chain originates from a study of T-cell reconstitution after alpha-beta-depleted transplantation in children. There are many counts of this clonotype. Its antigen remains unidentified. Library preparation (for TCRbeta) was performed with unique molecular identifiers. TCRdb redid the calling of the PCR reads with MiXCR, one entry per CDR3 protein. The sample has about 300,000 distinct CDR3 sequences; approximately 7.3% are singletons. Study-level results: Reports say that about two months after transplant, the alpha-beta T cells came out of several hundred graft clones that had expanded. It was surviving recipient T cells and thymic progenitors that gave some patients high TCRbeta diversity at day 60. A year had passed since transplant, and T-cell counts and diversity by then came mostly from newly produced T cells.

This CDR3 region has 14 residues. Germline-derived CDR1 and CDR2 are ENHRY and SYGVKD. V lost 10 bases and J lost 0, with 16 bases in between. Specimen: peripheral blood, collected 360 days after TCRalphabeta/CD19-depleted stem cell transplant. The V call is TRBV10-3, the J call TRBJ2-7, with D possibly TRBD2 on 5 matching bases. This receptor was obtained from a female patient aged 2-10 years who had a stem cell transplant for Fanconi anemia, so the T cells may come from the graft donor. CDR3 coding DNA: TGTGCCAGCCGAACTACCGGAGGCTCCTACGAGCAGTACTTC. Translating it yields CASRTTGGSYEQYF.